This entry concerns a single T cell receptor beta chain. Its cognate antigen is unknown. These data originate in a study of response to subunit inactivated influenza vaccine. TCRdb fed the RT-PCR reads into MiXCR, producing one record per CDR3 protein. The sample contains 300,000 to 350,000 distinct CDR3 sequences, roughly 22% of which appear only once. The CDR3 is 15 amino acids. Per germline, CDR1 DFQATT and CDR2 SNEGSKA (reference sequence). Trimming cost V 5 bases and J 2 bases; bases outside gene matches: 10. The study, taken as a whole, reports: It was suggested by the authors that few new T cells are recruited by each seasonal influenza vaccination.

The sequences come from PBMCs from blood, collected less than 22 months after vaccination. This clonotype was obtained from a man between 50 and 75 years old who received an inactivated influenza vaccine. V gene TRBV20-1 combines with J gene TRBJ2-3, with 7 positions matching TRBD1. The CDR3 nucleotides are TGCAGTGCTTCAATTTCGGGACAGTCCACAGATACGCAGTATTTT. The encoded protein is CSASISGQSTDTQYF.